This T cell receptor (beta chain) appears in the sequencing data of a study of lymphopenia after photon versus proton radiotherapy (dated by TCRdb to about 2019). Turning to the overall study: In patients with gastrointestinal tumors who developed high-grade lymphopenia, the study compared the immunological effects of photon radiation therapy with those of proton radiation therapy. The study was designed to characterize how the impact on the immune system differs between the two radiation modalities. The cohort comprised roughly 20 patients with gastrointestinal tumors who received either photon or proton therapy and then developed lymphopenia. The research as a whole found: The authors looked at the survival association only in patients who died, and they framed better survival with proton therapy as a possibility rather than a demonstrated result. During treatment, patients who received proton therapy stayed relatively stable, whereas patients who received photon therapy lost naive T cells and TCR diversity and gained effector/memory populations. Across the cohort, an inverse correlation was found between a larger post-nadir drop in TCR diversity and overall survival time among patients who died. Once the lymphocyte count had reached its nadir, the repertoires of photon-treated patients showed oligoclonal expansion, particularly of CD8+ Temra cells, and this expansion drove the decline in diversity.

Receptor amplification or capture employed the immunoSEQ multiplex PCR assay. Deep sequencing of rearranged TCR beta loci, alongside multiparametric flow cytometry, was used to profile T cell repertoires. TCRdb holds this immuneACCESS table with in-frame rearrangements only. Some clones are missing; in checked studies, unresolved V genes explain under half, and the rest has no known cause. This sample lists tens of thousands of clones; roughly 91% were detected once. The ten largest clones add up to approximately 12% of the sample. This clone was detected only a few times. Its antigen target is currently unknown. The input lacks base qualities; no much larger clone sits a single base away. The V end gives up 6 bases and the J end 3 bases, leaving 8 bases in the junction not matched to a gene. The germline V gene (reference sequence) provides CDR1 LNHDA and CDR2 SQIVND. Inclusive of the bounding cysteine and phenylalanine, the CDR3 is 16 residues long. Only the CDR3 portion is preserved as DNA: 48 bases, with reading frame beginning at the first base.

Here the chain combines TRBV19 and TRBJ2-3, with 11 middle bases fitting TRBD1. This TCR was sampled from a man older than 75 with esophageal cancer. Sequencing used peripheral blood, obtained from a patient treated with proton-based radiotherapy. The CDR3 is CASRHQGQGVTDTQYF. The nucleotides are TGTGCCAGTAGACACCAGGGACAGGGGGTGACAGATACGCAGTATTTT.